This note documents a single T cell receptor beta chain sequence. Its antigen remains unknown. Germline CDR1 and CDR2: SNHLY and FYNNEI. The length of the CDR3 is 16 residues. The V and J ends lost 6 bases and 4 bases, in that order; junction bases with no gene match: 9. This entry is derived from a study of CD8+ T cells in alopecia areata. The wider study: Tofacitinib was taken orally by treated patients, and the dose was 5 to 10 mg twice daily. Severity of treated patients was scored by affected scalp percentage. Study-level results: How baseline CD8+ expansion relates to response remains uncertain (there was one nonresponder).

It was cDNA, reverse transcribed from extracted RNA, that served as the sequencing template. The protocol was immunoSEQ multiplex PCR, while the TCRdb copy is restricted to in-frame clones and leaves out a portion. The sample has hundreds of thousands of clones; around two fifths are singletons. Indicated treatment: oral pan-JAK inhibitor, 5-10 mg twice daily. Peripheral blood, together with lesional scalp punch biopsies, was collected from alopecia areata patients. V gene TRBV2 combines with J gene TRBJ1-2; 12 bases map to TRBD1. The material sequenced was CD4+ T cells sorted from blood, taken between weeks 30 and 35, from a patient treated with tofacitinib. The TCR was taken from a human donor with alopecia areata. The CDR3 DNA is TGTGCCAGCAGACCCCGGGACAGGGGGCCCGGCTATGGCTACACCTTC. Its protein is CASRPRDRGPGYGYTF.